Only one count was recorded for the clone carrying this T cell receptor (beta chain). What it binds is not known. This entry belongs to a study of cytomegalovirus exposure and HLA in healthy donors. Study-level findings and limits: It has been reported that TCR beta sequences accurately predicted the HLA-A and HLA-B alleles of most subjects. Links to common viral pathogens appeared, in a later analysis, for several of the most significant clusters. Presence/absence analyses treated sequencing depth as roughly uniform across donors. Rare TCR sequences predominated, though certain public TCRs were found in many donors.

PCR was performed using 60 Vbeta and 13 Jbeta primers. Method: immunoSEQ multiplex PCR; TCRdb's copy keeps in-frame clones and lacks some. This table holds 120,000 to 150,000 clones, 75% to 80% found once. This CDR3 spans 13 amino acids. The germline V and J ends were trimmed by 2 bases and 11 bases, with 13 bases remaining between them. Germline CDR1 reads MNHEY; CDR2 reads SVGAGI. This receptor was obtained from a female donor in good health and CMV-seronegative. The sample consisted of PBMCs. The V gene is TRBV6-5, the J gene TRBJ2-1; D possibly corresponds to TRBD2 (6 bases). This CDR3 reads CASSYGPTSQQFF. For the CDR3, the DNA is TGTGCCAGCAGTTACGGCCCGACTAGTCAGCAGTTCTTC.